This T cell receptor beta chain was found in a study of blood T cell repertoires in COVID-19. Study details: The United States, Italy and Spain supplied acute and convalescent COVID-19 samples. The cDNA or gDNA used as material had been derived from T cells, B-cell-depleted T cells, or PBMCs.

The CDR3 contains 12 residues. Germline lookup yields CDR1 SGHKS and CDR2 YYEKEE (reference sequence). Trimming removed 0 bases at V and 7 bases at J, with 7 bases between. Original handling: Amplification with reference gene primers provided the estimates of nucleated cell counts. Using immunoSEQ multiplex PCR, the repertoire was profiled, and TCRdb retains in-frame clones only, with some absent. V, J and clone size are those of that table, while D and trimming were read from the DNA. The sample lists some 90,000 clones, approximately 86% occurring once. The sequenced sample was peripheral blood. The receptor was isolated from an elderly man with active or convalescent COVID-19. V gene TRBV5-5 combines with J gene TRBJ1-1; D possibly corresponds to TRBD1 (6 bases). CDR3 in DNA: TGTGCCAGCAGCTTGGGGACAGTTGAAGCTTTCTTT. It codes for CASSLGTVEAFF.